The 26 T cell receptor beta chains given below trace back to one sample, sequenced in a study of T cell responses to AZD1222 COVID-19 vaccine. Method: immunoSEQ multiplex PCR; TCRdb's copy keeps in-frame clones and lacks some. The sample includes about 120,000 clones, roughly 88% of them seen just once. The sample in question was peripheral blood, obtained on day 0 of AZD1222 vaccination. Receptor source: an adult in good health.

V usage is TRBV6-5 and J usage is TRBJ2-7; D is possibly TRBD1 (6 bases). Looked up from germline, CDR1 is MNHEY and CDR2 is SVGAGI. This CDR3 spans 16 amino acids. V shed 0 bases and J shed 2 bases, with 14 bases lying between them. For the CDR3, the DNA is TGTGCCAGCAGTTACTCGATACAGGGTGAAACCTACGAGCAGTACTTC. This sequence encodes CASSYSIQGETYEQYF.

The chain carries TRBV7-2 and TRBJ2-1; no reliable D call. Deletions cut 11 bases from V and 4 bases from J, with 15 bases between. There are 13 residues in the CDR3. Germline assignment: CDR1 SGHTA and CDR2 FQGNSA. The CDR3 DNA sequence: TGTGCCTCCTCCTCCCGAGTTTACAATGAGCAGTTCTTC. Protein sequence: CASSSRVYNEQFF.

This chain joins TRBV2 and TRBJ1-5, with D perhaps matching TRBD1 (5 bases). Trimming left V 10 bases short and J 3 bases short, with 13 bases between. CDR1 and CDR2 (germline): SNHLY, FYNNEI. The length of the CDR3 is 13 residues. Here the CDR3 reads CAIKTVDNQPQHF. The CDR3 bases are TGTGCCATCAAGACAGTCGACAATCAGCCCCAGCATTTT.

The chain joins TRBV12-3 or TRBV12-4 to TRBJ1-2; D gene uncertain. Deletions cut 6 bases from V and 4 bases from J, with 9 bases between. There are 12 residues in the CDR3. The CDR3 sequence: CASSPSSYGYTF. In DNA form, the CDR3 reads TGTGCCAGCAGCCCTTCCTCCTATGGCTACACCTTC.

This clone was seen a single time. J is TRBJ1-4 and V is TRBV18, with D unresolved. Trimming shortened V by 0 bases and J by 4 bases, and 9 bases separated the two germline ends. In germline, CDR1 is KGHSH, CDR2 LQKENI. CDR3 length: 15 amino acids. CDR3 amino acids: CASSPPGLDNEKLFF. For the CDR3, the DNA is TGTGCCAGCTCACCACCGGGGTTAGATAATGAAAAACTGTTTTTT. Complete variable domain (other parts from reference TRBV18 and TRBJ1-4): NAGVMQNPRHLVRRRGQEARLRCSPMKGHSHVYWYRQLPEEGLKFMVYLQKENIIDESGMPKERFSAEFPKEGPSILRIQQVVRGDSAAYFCASSPPGLDNEKLFFGSGTQLSVL.

The chain joins TRBV30 to TRBJ2-1; 8 nucleotides agree with TRBD2. The CDR3 consists of 15 residues. Germline-derived CDR1 and CDR2 are GTSNPN and SVGIG (reference sequence). The V gene end was trimmed by 2 bases and the J gene end by 0 bases; junction bases not matched to a gene: 3. CDR3 loop: CAWSPGTSSYNEQFF. Here the CDR3 DNA reads TGTGCCTGGAGTCCCGGGACTAGCTCCTACAATGAGCAGTTCTTC.

This rearrangement joins TRBV6-2 or TRBV6-3 to TRBJ2-7; D is ambiguous. Germline CDR1 reads MNHEY; CDR2 reads SVGEGT. The CDR3 contains 16 residues. Trimming removed 4 bases at V and 2 bases at J, with 18 bases between. CDR3 nucleotides: TGTGCCAGCAGTTCCTCGACCCGCCGGCTAACCTACGAGCAGTACTTC. Its protein is CASSSSTRRLTYEQYF.

This sequence joins TRBV2 and TRBJ1-6, with D perhaps TRBD1 (5 bases). Germline V gene sequence: CDR1 SNHLY, CDR2 FYNNEI. This CDR3 spans 16 amino acids. V was pared by 7 bases and J by 6 bases, with 19 bases between. DNA for the CDR3: TGTGCCAGCACCATCAATCCGGGACCGGTTAATTCACCCCTCCACTTT. Protein sequence: CASTINPGPVNSPLHF.

The chain joins TRBV11-2 to TRBJ2-7; 7 nucleotides align to TRBD1. The germline V gene has CDR1 SGHAT and CDR2 FQNNGV. J gave up 4 bases and V 3 bases, and 6 bases lay outside the gene matches. CDR3 length: 14 amino acids. The CDR3 reads CASSFPGTEYEQYF. The CDR3 nucleotides are TGTGCCAGCAGCTTCCCCGGGACAGAATACGAGCAGTACTTC.

V usage is TRBV7-2 and J usage is TRBJ1-5; D might be TRBD1 (5 bases). Germline V gives CDR1 SGHTA, CDR2 FQGNSA. The CDR3 has 14 residues. V lost 5 bases and J lost 9, with 17 bases in between. This CDR3 reads CASSTQQARPPQHF. CDR3 sequence (DNA): TGTGCCAGCAGCACACAACAGGCCCGACCGCCCCAGCATTTT.

This chain joins TRBV5-5 and TRBJ1-1, with D uncertain. V gave up 2 bases and J gave up 6 bases, with 14 bases separating them. CDR3 length equals 14 residues. The germline CDR1 and CDR2 sequences are SGHKS and YYEKEE (reference sequence). Here the CDR3 reads CASSFEGARAEAFF. The CDR3 DNA is TGTGCCAGCAGCTTTGAGGGCGCGAGGGCTGAAGCTTTCTTT.

The chain combines TRBV27 with TRBJ2-5; D is perhaps TRBD2 (5 bases). Trimming left V 8 bases short and J 4 bases short, with 17 bases between. Germline V gene lookup returns CDR1 MNHEY and CDR2 SMNVEV (reference sequence). CDR3 size: 14 residues. CDR3 loop: CASVGLIKGETQYF. The CDR3 DNA reads TGTGCCAGCGTTGGACTTATCAAAGGAGAGACCCAGTACTTC.

This clone was recorded only once. The chain links TRBV3-1 (or the pseudogene TRBV3-2) to TRBJ1-2, with unresolved D. The CDR3 is 14 amino acids. Germline values: CDR1 LGHDT, CDR2 YNNKEL (reference sequence). Trimming removed 2 bases from V and 0 bases from J, with 7 bases in between. The DNA for the CDR3 is TGTGCCAGCAGCCAATCGGGAGCTAACTATGGCTACACCTTC. Translation: CASSQSGANYGYTF.

This clone occurred a few times. This chain connects TRBV6-5 to TRBJ2-1; 8 nucleotides align to TRBD1. J lost 7 bases, V lost 3 bases, and 8 bases had no gene match. CDR1 and CDR2 from the germline V gene are MNHEY and SVGAGI. This CDR3 is 15 amino acids long. The CDR3 loop is CASSYRGQAINEQFF. CDR3 in DNA: TGTGCCAGCAGTTATCGGGGACAGGCAATTAATGAGCAGTTCTTC.

The rearrangement uses TRBV9 and TRBJ2-2; possibly TRBD2 for D (5 bases). The CDR3 is 15 amino acids. The V gene lost 3 bases and the J gene lost 5 bases, with 14 bases spanning the gap. Per the germline V gene, CDR1 is SGDLS and CDR2 is YYNGEE. The CDR3 DNA reads TGTGCCAGCAGCGGTCAGCGGCTAGGGACCGGGGAGCTGTTTTTT. It yields the protein CASSGQRLGTGELFF.

This chain links TRBV5-6 with TRBJ1-1; D uncertain. Germline V gene data show CDR1 as SGHDT and CDR2 as YYEEEE. The CDR3 extends over 16 amino acids. The V and J ends lost 3 bases and 4 bases respectively, with 19 bases between them. The CDR3 here is CASSSKGEGWGTEAFF. CDR3 coding DNA: TGTGCCAGCAGCTCAAAGGGAGAAGGGTGGGGCACTGAAGCTTTCTTT.

This rearrangement joins TRBV21-1 to TRBJ2-1; TRBD2, as called in the table, went unchecked against the DNA. TRBV21-1 is termed a pseudogene. The CDR3 has 16 amino acids. The CDR3 coding sequence is TGTGCCAGCAGCGAGCCGGGACTAGCGGGAAAAAATGAGCAGTTCTTC. Protein: CASSEPGLAGKNEQFF.

The V gene is TRBV5-8, the J gene TRBJ1-5, with TRBD1 matching over 12 bases. The ends lost 4 bases at V and 1 base at J; junction bases unmatched: 6. From germline, CDR1 is SGHTS and CDR2 YDEGEE. The CDR3 is 17 amino acids. This CDR3 reads CASSLGTGGISNQPQHF. The CDR3 DNA is TGTGCCAGCAGCCTCGGGACAGGGGGCATAAGCAATCAGCCCCAGCATTTT.

This rearrangement joins TRBV7-2 to TRBJ1-2, with 9 bases aligning to TRBD1. Germline CDR1 is SGHTA and CDR2 is FQGNSA. V was pared by 7 bases and J by 12 bases, with 21 bases of the junction left unmatched. CDR3 size: 16 residues. CDR3 protein: CASTKGTGLSSKIDTF. The DNA for the CDR3 is TGTGCCAGCACCAAGGGGACAGGGCTCTCGAGTAAGATTGACACCTTC. Based on the CDR3 plus reference TRBV7-2 and TRBJ1-2, the full variable domain is GAGVSQSPSNKVTEKGKDVELRCDPISGHTALYWYRQSLGQGLEFLIYFQGNSAPDKSGLPSDRFSAERTGGSVSTLTIQRTQQEDSAVYLCASTKGTGLSSKIDTFGSGTRLTVV.

The V and J genes are TRBV28 and TRBJ1-3, with D uncertain. The V end lost 3 bases, the J end lost 0 bases, and 6 bases lay between the germline ends. Germline lookup yields CDR1 MDHEN and CDR2 SYDVKM. The CDR3 is 14 amino acids. CDR3 in DNA: TGTGCCAGCAGTTTGCACAGCTCTGGAAACACCATATATTTT. This encodes CASSLHSSGNTIYF.

The V and J genes are TRBV5-5 and TRBJ1-5, with D tentatively TRBD1 (5 bases). The V end was cut by 4 bases, the J end by 5 bases, with 13 bases between. The CDR3 covers 14 residues. Per the germline V gene, CDR1 is SGHKS and CDR2 is YYEKEE (reference sequence). The CDR3 loop reads CASSARVYYQPQHF. Here the CDR3 DNA reads TGTGCCAGCAGCGCCAGGGTGTACTATCAGCCCCAGCATTTT.

The chain uses TRBV19 and TRBJ1-1, with TRBD1 identical over 7 bases. The trim removed 4 bases at V and 1 base at J, leaving 6 bases unmatched. CDR1 LNHDA and CDR2 SQIVND come from the germline V gene (reference sequence). CDR3 length equals 15 residues. The CDR3, as DNA: TGTGCCAGTAGTACCGACAGGGTCTGGAACACTGAAGCTTTCTTT. Encoded protein: CASSTDRVWNTEAFF.

The V call is TRBV21-1, the J call TRBJ1-2. TRBV21-1 constitutes a pseudogene. The length of the CDR3 is 13 residues. Here the CDR3 DNA reads TGTGCCAGCAGCAAAGAAAGATACTATGGCTACACCTTC. This translates into CASSKERYYGYTF.

The chain has TRBV28 and TRBJ2-6, with D unclear. V lost 6 bases and J 4 bases, leaving 7 bases between the germline ends. Germline V gene data show CDR1 as MDHEN and CDR2 as SYDVKM. CDR3 size: 13 residues. This chain's CDR3 is CASRRDGANVLTF. As DNA, the CDR3 is TGTGCCAGCAGACGTGACGGGGCCAACGTCCTGACTTTC. The complete variable domain, with remaining parts taken from reference TRBV28 and TRBJ2-6, reads DVKVTQSSRYLVKRTGEKVFLECVQDMDHENMFWYRQDPGLGLRLIYFSYDVKMKEKGDIPEGYSVSREKKERFSLILESASTNQTSMYLCASRRDGANVLTFGAGSRLTVL.

This clone was seen a single time. The chain combines TRBV5-1 with TRBJ1-6; D is ambiguous. The CDR3 is 15 residues long. Between the trimmed V and J ends, which lost 0 bases and 6 bases, there was a span of 10 bases. Germline lookup yields CDR1 SGHRS and CDR2 YFSETQ. The DNA of the CDR3 is TGCGCCAGCAGCTTGGGGCAGCACTCTAATTCACCCCTCCACTTT. It encodes CASSLGQHSNSPLHF. The entire variable domain, with the rest obtained from reference TRBV5-1 and TRBJ1-6, is as follows: KAGVTQTPRYLIKTRGQQVTLSCSPISGHRSVSWYQQTPGQGLQFLFEYFSETQRNKGNFPGRFSGRQFSNSRSEMNVSTLELGDSALYLCASSLGQHSNSPLHFGNGTRLTVT.

This sequence joins TRBV4-1 and TRBJ1-4; 7 bases line up with TRBD1. Germline V lookup: CDR1 MGHRA, CDR2 YSYEKL. Trimming cost V 1 base and J 10 bases; bases outside gene matches: 9. This CDR3 region has 15 residues. The CDR3 sequence: CASSQGRQGWGKLFF. Here the CDR3 DNA reads TGCGCCAGCAGCCAAGGCCGACAGGGCTGGGGAAAACTGTTTTTT.